The text below deals with one TCR beta chain. The data belong to a study of blood T cell repertoires in COVID-19. Across the whole study: Sites in the United States, Italy and Spain provided acute and convalescent COVID-19 samples. The analysed material was cDNA or gDNA that came from T cells, B-cell-depleted T cells, or PBMCs.

Germline CDR1 and CDR2: SGHVS and FQNEAQ. The J segment lost 4 bases and the V segment lost 3 bases, leaving 8 bases of the junction unmatched. The CDR3 runs 15 residues. In the original analysis: Amplified reference gene primers provided the basis for estimating nucleated cell counts. The repertoire was sequenced with immunoSEQ multiplex PCR; TCRdb's copy has only in-frame clones and lacks some. Clone size and V and J calls were adopted from that table, with D and trimming inferred from the DNA. The sample records fewer than 250,000 clones, roughly nine tenths being singletons. Sequencing input: peripheral blood. V is TRBV7-8 and J is TRBJ2-7; the match to TRBD1 covers 8 bases. This TCR came from a woman in her sixties who had recovered from COVID-19. Written as DNA, the CDR3 is TGTGCCAGCAGCTTCCCAGGGGGCGCAACATACGAGCAGTACTTC. Amino acid sequence: CASSFPGGATYEQYF.